Detailed here is one T cell receptor (beta chain). This probably arose from a read error, given a far larger clone one base away. V gave up 4 bases and J gave up 0 bases, with 7 bases separating them. This CDR3 region has 15 residues. Germline assignment: CDR1 ENHRY and CDR2 SYGVKD. These data originate in a study of regulatory T cells in long-lasting Graves disease. Relying on iRepertoire HTBI primers and Arm-PCR of CDR3 regions, the team built TCR beta libraries. TCRdb re-called the multiplex PCR reads through MiXCR, storing one row per CDR3 protein. Of about 330,000 distinct CDR3 sequences listed, about 17% are singletons. The time point denotes: newly diagnosed GD, antithyroid drugs for less than 3 months. After RNA was extracted from PBMCs, the TCR library was made from it. The same sample was also studied in work on T cells in Graves' hyperthyroidism and ophthalmopathy. That study reports: A model built on 13 V-J features separated ophthalmopathy from stable hyperthyroidism.

This chain uses TRBV10-3 with TRBJ2-6, with D tentatively TRBD1 (6 bases). The sample in question was peripheral blood mononuclear cells (PBMCs), obtained at new diagnosis, from a patient treated with antithyroid drugs. The receptor was derived from a woman aged 18-29 years with Graves disease. In DNA, the CDR3 is TGTGCCATCAGTGGGGACAACTCTGGGGCCAACGTCCTGACTTTC. Translation gives CAISGDNSGANVLTF.